The 18 T cell receptor beta chains below were found in one sample sequenced in a study of cytomegalovirus exposure and HLA in healthy donors (TCRdb year 2017). The library was produced with the immunoSEQ multiplex PCR assay. A mixture of 60 forward primers for TCR Vbeta segments and 13 reverse primers for TCR Jbeta segments was used in the multiplex PCR. Not all clones reach the TCRdb copy of this immuneACCESS table, which keeps in-frame sequences only. Checked studies attribute under half of the gap to unresolved V genes and leave the rest unexplained. The sample data list approximately 160,000 clones, and around 66% of these were observed just once. Roughly 3.1% of the sample is in the top ten clones. Sequenced input: PBMCs. These receptor sequences come from a woman aged 25-40 years in good health and CMV-seropositive.

The rearrangement links TRBV6-5 to TRBJ1-1, with D unresolved. V lost 7 bases, J lost 1 base, and 16 bases lay in between. The CDR3 extends over 15 amino acids. Germline assignment: CDR1 MNHEY and CDR2 SVGAGI. Here the CDR3 DNA reads TGTGCCAGCAAACCAGACCGGGGAGGGAACACTGAAGCTTTCTTT. Protein: CASKPDRGGNTEAFF.

This clone is a singleton in its sample. V is TRBV2 and J is TRBJ2-7; maybe TRBD1 (5 bases). Germline CDR1 SNHLY, CDR2 FYNNEI. The CDR3 spans 13 residues. V dropped 7 bases and J dropped 4 bases, with 14 bases sitting between them. The CDR3 DNA sequence: TGTGCCAGCATGAAAGACAGTCAGTACGAGCAGTACTTC. This gives the protein CASMKDSQYEQYF.

Concerning this clone itself: Because it lacks the conserved phenylalanine or tryptophan at the end, this CDR3 is likely a read error. The chain uses TRBV6-5 and TRBJ1-5, with D possibly TRBD1 on 6 matching bases. The germline V gene has CDR1 MNHEY and CDR2 SVGAGI. The CDR3 has 15 residues. Trimming took off 2 bases at V and 7 bases at J, with 15 bases between the two ends. CDR3 in DNA: TGTGCCAGCAGTTACCTTGGGGGGGCGGACCAGCCCCAGCATGTT. Amino acids: CASSYLGGADQPQHV.

V usage is TRBV11-1 and J usage is TRBJ1-6; 7 nucleotides match TRBD1. Trimming cost V 4 bases and J 0 bases; bases outside gene matches: 9. Germline assignment: CDR1 SGHAT and CDR2 FQDESV (reference sequence). The CDR3 length is 18 residues. The CDR3 is CASSSQGTPSSYNSPLHF. DNA for the CDR3: TGTGCCAGCAGCTCACAGGGGACCCCGAGCTCCTATAATTCACCCCTCCACTTT. Filled out from reference TRBV11-1 and TRBJ1-6, the complete variable domain reads EAEVAQSPRYKITEKSQAVAFWCDPISGHATLYWYRQILGQGPELLVQFQDESVVDDSQLPKDRFSAERLKGVDSTLKIQPAELGDSAMYLCASSSQGTPSSYNSPLHFGNGTRLTVT.

This chain links TRBV19 with TRBJ2-1, with D possibly matching TRBD2 (5 bases). Trimming cost V 11 bases and J 4 bases, with 9 bases left between them. CDR1 and CDR2 from the germline V gene are LNHDA and SQIVND (reference sequence). The CDR3 totals 11 residues. Here the CDR3 reads CASREYNEQFF. Here the CDR3 DNA reads TGTGCCTCTAGGGAGTACAATGAGCAGTTCTTC.

The chain carries TRBV4-2 and TRBJ1-5, with 9 bases lining up with TRBD1. The CDR3 covers 16 residues. The V and J ends lost 4 bases and 1 base, in that order; junction bases with no gene match: 5. The germline V gene has CDR1 LGHNA and CDR2 YNFKEQ. CDR3 nucleotides: TGTGCCAGCAGCCGGGCGGACAGGGGAAGCAATCAGCCCCAGCATTTT. Translating gives CASSRADRGSNQPQHF.

The V and J genes are TRBV2 and TRBJ2-7; TRBD2 aligns across 8 bases. Germline values: CDR1 SNHLY, CDR2 FYNNEI. The CDR3 contains 15 residues. The trim removed 5 bases at V and 2 bases at J, leaving 8 bases unmatched. The CDR3, as DNA: TGTGCCAGCAGTCGCAGCACTAGCGGTACCTACGAGCAGTACTTC. Translated: CASSRSTSGTYEQYF.

The V call is TRBV11-2, the J call TRBJ1-2; 8 nucleotides line up with TRBD1. The CDR3 extends over 16 amino acids. Germline V CDR1 and CDR2: SGHAT, FQNNGV. With V trimmed by 5 bases and J by 3 bases, 11 bases remained unmatched. CDR3 amino acids: CASSPRGGQGYYGYTF. The DNA of the CDR3 is TGTGCCAGCAGCCCACGGGGTGGACAGGGTTACTATGGCTACACCTTC. The variable domain in full, completed from reference TRBV11-2 and TRBJ1-2, reads EAGVAQSPRYKIIEKRQSVAFWCNPISGHATLYWYQQILGQGPKLLIQFQNNGVVDDSQLPKDRFSAERLKGVDSTLKIQPAKLEDSAVYLCASSPRGGQGYYGYTFGSGTRLTVV.

The chain links TRBV5-1 to TRBJ2-7, with a weak D call TRBD2 (6 bases). Trimming left V 1 base short and J 6 bases short, with 11 bases between. The CDR3 length is 13 residues. From germline, CDR1 is SGHRS and CDR2 YFSETQ. The CDR3 sequence: CASSLRLGGEQYF. The CDR3 DNA follows: TGCGCCAGCAGCTTGCGATTGGGGGGCGAGCAGTACTTC.

The chain has TRBV16 and TRBJ2-7; possibly TRBD1 for D (6 bases). This CDR3 has 15 residues. V was pared by 4 bases and J by 0 bases, with 13 bases between. Germline CDR1 and CDR2: KGHSY and FQNENV. The CDR3 coding sequence is TGTGCCAGCAGCCGACAGGTTGGAAGCTCCTACGAGCAGTACTTC. The encoded protein is CASSRQVGSSYEQYF.

This chain joins TRBV5-5 and TRBJ1-1, with 7 bases fitting TRBD1. The CDR3 has 15 residues. Germline V lookup: CDR1 SGHKS, CDR2 YYEKEE (reference sequence). The junction had 8 bases not matched to a gene; V was cut back by 0 bases and J by 6 bases. CDR3 sequence reads: CASSLVAGRGPEAFF. CDR3 nucleotide sequence: TGTGCCAGCAGCTTGGTCGCGGGAAGGGGGCCTGAAGCTTTCTTT.

The chain joins TRBV5-6 to TRBJ1-1; 8 nucleotides agree with TRBD1. This CDR3 comprises 15 residues. With 0 bases clipped from V and 4 bases from J, the junction kept 5 bases outside the gene matches. Germline values: CDR1 SGHDT, CDR2 YYEEEE. CDR3 amino acids: CASSLGGRGPTEAFF. In nucleotides, the CDR3 is TGTGCCAGCAGCTTGGGTGGCAGGGGGCCCACTGAAGCTTTCTTT.

The J gene is TRBJ2-7, the V gene TRBV10-3; 7 bases align to TRBD1. Germline assignment: CDR1 ENHRY and CDR2 SYGVKD. The CDR3 consists of 15 residues. The junction had 8 bases not matched to a gene; V was cut back by 1 base and J by 5 bases. This CDR3 reads CAISEFRQGRNEQYF. The CDR3 nucleotides are TGTGCCATCAGTGAGTTCCGACAGGGTCGCAACGAGCAGTACTTC.

The chain combines TRBV30 with TRBJ1-1; tentatively, D is TRBD1 (5 bases). Germline CDR1 GTSNPN, CDR2 SVGIG (reference sequence). The V gene lost 8 bases and the J gene lost 0 bases, with 10 bases spanning the gap. The CDR3 runs 12 residues. As DNA, the CDR3 is TGTGCCGGAAGACAGATGAACACTGAAGCTTTCTTT. Its translation is CAGRQMNTEAFF.

The rearrangement links TRBV5-1 to TRBJ2-5; 10 nucleotides agree with TRBD2. V dropped 0 bases and J dropped 5; count of bases not matched to a gene: 7. Germline CDR1 reads SGHRS; CDR2 reads YFSETQ. The CDR3 is made up of 16 amino acids. CDR3 nucleotides: TGCGCCAGCAGCTTGGGAGTAGCGGGGGGCGTGGAGACCCAGTACTTC. It specifies CASSLGVAGGVETQYF.

This clone was found a few times. At the DNA level, this CDR3 is encoded by other sequences in the same sample as well. The DNA for the CDR3 is TGTGCCAGCAGCCCATTTTCAGATACGCAGTATTTT. Amino acid sequence: CASSPFSDTQYF. The V and J genes are TRBV7-8 and TRBJ2-3; no reliable D call. V was shortened by 5 bases and J by 4 bases, with 7 bases between the two germline ends. The length of the CDR3 is 12 residues. Germline CDR1 and CDR2: SGHVS and FQNEAQ.

The chain couples TRBV4-1 to TRBJ2-1; 7 bases agree with TRBD2. This CDR3 region has 17 residues. The germline gives CDR1 MGHRA, CDR2 YSYEKL. With V trimmed by 5 bases and J by 0 bases, 10 bases remained unmatched. The CDR3 coding sequence is TGCGCCAGCAGCGCGCAACCGGGACTAAGCTCCTACAATGAGCAGTTCTTC. Its protein is CASSAQPGLSSYNEQFF.

In regard to this clone: The CDR3 does not close with the conserved phenylalanine or tryptophan, likely indicating a read error. The rearrangement joins TRBV5-1 to TRBJ2-4; D is ambiguous. CDR1 is SGHRS and CDR2 is YFSETQ in the germline V gene. The CDR3 contains 15 residues. The germline V and J ends were trimmed by 1 base and 8 bases, with 16 bases remaining between them. The CDR3, as DNA: TGCGCCAGCAGCTTGAACCGGTATGAGTTCGACATTCAGTACCTC. It is translated as CASSLNRYEFDIQYL.